These 13 T cell receptor beta chains originate from one sample sequenced in a study of cytomegalovirus exposure and HLA in healthy donors. PCR employed 60 Vbeta and 13 Jbeta primers. The assay was immunoSEQ multiplex PCR, and TCRdb's table has in-frame clones only and misses some. The sample gives 150,000 or so clones, 83% of which show up once; roughly 4.5% is in the top ten. What was sequenced was PBMCs. These receptors were collected from a man aged 45-60 years in good health and CMV-seropositive.

This clone was detected only once. The chain links TRBV7-9 to TRBJ1-6; D remains ambiguous. The V and J ends lost 6 bases and 9 bases respectively, with 15 bases between them. The CDR3 runs 14 residues. CDR1 SEHNR and CDR2 FQNEAQ come from the germline V gene (reference sequence). CDR3 loop: CASSAGGLGSPLHF. CDR3 DNA: TGTGCCAGCAGTGCCGGAGGTTTGGGTTCACCCCTCCACTTT. Combining the CDR3 with reference TRBV7-9 and TRBJ1-6 gives the whole variable domain DTGVSQNPRHKITKRGQNVTFRCDPISEHNRLYWYRQTLGQGPEFLTYFQNEAQLEKSRLLSDRFSAERPKGSFSTLEIQRTEQGDSAMYLCASSAGGLGSPLHFGNGTRLTVT.

The chain joins TRBV9 to TRBJ2-1; 10 bases agree with TRBD2. V gave up 0 bases and J gave up 7 bases; unmatched junction bases: 16. Germline-derived CDR1 and CDR2 are SGDLS and YYNGEE. The CDR3 has 19 residues. CDR3 amino acids: CASSVGPGTSDLLGNEQFF. CDR3 DNA sequence: TGTGCCAGCAGCGTAGGTCCCGGGACTAGCGATCTATTGGGAAATGAGCAGTTCTTC.

This clone was found a few times. This rearrangement joins TRBV6-5 to TRBJ2-3; no clear D. V lost 0 bases and J lost 0, with 4 bases in between. The CDR3 extends over 14 amino acids. Germline V CDR1 and CDR2: MNHEY, SVGAGI. The CDR3 here is CASSYSRSTDTQYF. The CDR3 DNA reads TGTGCCAGCAGTTACTCGAGAAGCACAGATACGCAGTATTTT.

J is TRBJ1-3 and V is TRBV5-1; tentatively, D is TRBD1 (6 bases). CDR3 length: 15 residues. Trimming took off 4 bases at V and 0 bases at J, with 11 bases between the two ends. CDR1 and CDR2 from the germline V gene are SGHRS and YFSETQ. The CDR3 DNA sequence: TGCGCCAGCAGCCAAACAGGGAGCTCTGGAAACACCATATATTTT. Encoded protein: CASSQTGSSGNTIYF.

This chain connects TRBV28 to TRBJ2-3; TRBD2 aligns across 7 bases. V shed 5 bases and J 2 bases; nucleotides not matched to a gene: 4. The CDR3 runs 14 residues. CDR1 and CDR2 (germline): MDHEN, SYDVKM. CDR3 amino acids: CASSGGSLTDTQYF. CDR3 DNA sequence: TGTGCCAGCAGTGGCGGGAGCCTCACAGATACGCAGTATTTT.

This clone appeared a few times. The rearrangement joins TRBV30 to TRBJ2-7; 9 positions agree with TRBD1. The CDR3 length is 15 residues. Germline V CDR1 and CDR2: GTSNPN, SVGIG (reference sequence). V lost 3 bases to trimming and J lost 3 bases; unmatched junction nucleotides: 9. CDR3 sequence reads: CAWRARDRVDYEQYF. The CDR3 DNA reads as TGTGCCTGGAGGGCGCGGGACAGGGTTGACTACGAGCAGTACTTC. The full variable domain, in which reference TRBV30 and TRBJ2-7 provide the parts outside the CDR3, is SQTIHQWPATLVQPVGSPLSLECTVEGTSNPNLYWYRQAAGRGLQLLFYSVGIGQISSEVPQNLSASRPQDRQFILSSKKLLLSDSGFYLCAWRARDRVDYEQYFGPGTRLTVT.

The J gene is TRBJ1-1, the V gene TRBV4-1; D may be TRBD1 (5 bases). CDR3 length: 14 amino acids. Germline V lookup: CDR1 MGHRA, CDR2 YSYEKL. V was clipped by 3 bases and J by 4 bases, with 12 bases between them. The CDR3 sequence: CASSHGHASTEAFF. CDR3 bases: TGCGCCAGCAGCCACGGACACGCGAGCACTGAAGCTTTCTTT.

The chain has TRBV6-5 and TRBJ1-5; tentatively, D is TRBD1 (5 bases). V was trimmed by 6 bases and J by 0 bases, leaving 12 bases between them. The CDR3 sequence is 15 residues long. Germline CDR1 is MNHEY and CDR2 is SVGAGI. This chain's CDR3 is CASSERQPSNQPQHF. The CDR3 DNA follows: TGTGCCAGCAGCGAAAGACAGCCTAGCAATCAGCCCCAGCATTTT.

This sequence joins TRBV14 and TRBJ1-5; TRBD1 matches 9 bases. The CDR3 covers 18 residues. V shed 0 bases and J 6 bases; nucleotides not matched to a gene: 12. Germline V CDR1 and CDR2: SGHDN, FVKESK. The CDR3 coding sequence is TGTGCCAGCAGCCAAGATCCAACAGGGGGCGCGAGTCGTCAGCCCCAGCATTTT. It codes for CASSQDPTGGASRQPQHF.

V and J are TRBV6-4 and TRBJ1-6; unclear D gene. Trimming cost V 0 bases and J 6 bases, with 9 bases left between them. This CDR3 is built from 15 residues. The V gene's germline CDR1 is MRHNA and CDR2 SNTAGT. DNA for the CDR3: TGTGCCAGCAGTGACTCGTCTTCTATTAATTCACCCCTCCACTTT. Translation gives CASSDSSSINSPLHF.

The chain joins TRBV4-1 to TRBJ2-2; 9 bases are shared with TRBD1. This CDR3 comprises 16 residues. Per germline, CDR1 MGHRA and CDR2 YSYEKL. V lost 5 bases, J lost 3 bases, and 7 bases stayed unmatched. CDR3 region: CASSTTGGRYTGELFF. Written as DNA, the CDR3 is TGCGCCAGCAGCACAACAGGGGGCAGGTACACCGGGGAGCTGTTTTTT.

The chain is built from TRBV2 and TRBJ1-4; D unresolved. Trimming stripped 8 bases from V and 3 bases from J, with 10 bases between. The length of the CDR3 is 13 residues. Germline CDR1 SNHLY, CDR2 FYNNEI. The CDR3 here is CASRQDPNEKLFF. Written as DNA, the CDR3 is TGTGCCAGCCGTCAGGATCCTAATGAAAAACTGTTTTTT.

The chain employs TRBV29-1 and TRBJ2-7, with 9 nucleotides matching TRBD1. V dropped 3 bases and J dropped 2; count of bases not matched to a gene: 5. CDR1 is SQVTM and CDR2 is ANQGSEA in the germline V gene. The CDR3 runs to 14 residues. CDR3 sequence reads: CSVDTGQGAYEQYF. DNA for the CDR3: TGCAGCGTTGATACGGGACAGGGTGCCTACGAGCAGTACTTC.